This TCR beta chain was identified in a study of cytotoxic CD8 clonotypes in ibrutinib-treated CLL. Study-level information: After a median of around 70 months, about 14 patients stayed remitted and 12 progressed; responses had been partial in roughly 25 and complete in 2. Following treatment for a median about 13 months, range 6 to 36, response samples were then taken.

Trimming stripped 5 bases from V and 5 bases from J, with 15 bases between. Germline CDR1 and CDR2: SGHTA and FQGNSA. This CDR3 is built from 14 residues. Deep sequencing aimed at 1 in 200,000 to 1 in 1 million T cells' resolution. Profiled with immunoSEQ multiplex PCR; TCRdb holds only in-frame clones, not every one. The table shows a few hundred thousand clones, with roughly 71% occurring only once. On this clone: The antigen remains unidentified.

Points from the study as a whole: The times at which samples were taken varied between sustained-remission and progressing patients.

Material: PBMCs, obtained after 36 months of ibrutinib treatment. This receptor was obtained from a human donor with chronic lymphocytic leukemia. V gene TRBV7-2 combines with J gene TRBJ1-2; no definite D call. The CDR3 sequence is CASSLPPPDYGYTF. In DNA, the CDR3 is TGTGCCAGCAGCCTACCCCCGCCCGATTATGGCTACACCTTC.